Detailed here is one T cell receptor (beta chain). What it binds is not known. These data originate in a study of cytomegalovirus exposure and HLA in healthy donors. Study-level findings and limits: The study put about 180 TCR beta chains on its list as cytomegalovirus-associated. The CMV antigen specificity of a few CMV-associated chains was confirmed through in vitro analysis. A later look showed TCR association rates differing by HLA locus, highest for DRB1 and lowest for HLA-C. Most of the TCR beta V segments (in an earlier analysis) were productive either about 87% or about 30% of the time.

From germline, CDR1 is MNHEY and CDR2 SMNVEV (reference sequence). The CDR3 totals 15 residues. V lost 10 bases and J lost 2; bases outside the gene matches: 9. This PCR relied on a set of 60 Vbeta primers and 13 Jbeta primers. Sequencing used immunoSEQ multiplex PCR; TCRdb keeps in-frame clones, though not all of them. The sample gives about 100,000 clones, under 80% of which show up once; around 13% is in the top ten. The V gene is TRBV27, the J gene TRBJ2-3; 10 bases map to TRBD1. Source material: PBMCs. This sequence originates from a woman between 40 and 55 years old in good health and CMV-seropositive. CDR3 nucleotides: TGTGCCACTTCGACAGGGGGCTTCTACACAGATACGCAGTATTTT. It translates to CATSTGGFYTDTQYF.